These T cell receptor beta chains were read from a single sample in a study of cytomegalovirus exposure and HLA in healthy donors. Measured with immunoSEQ multiplex PCR; TCRdb has only the in-frame clones, and not every one. The table shows roughly 160,000 clones, with around 80% occurring only once. Material for sequencing was PBMCs. The receptors stem from a man aged 35 to 55 in good health and CMV-seronegative. Both conserved end residues are part of each CDR3. Each record gives: D gene, J gene, V gene, clone size, CDR3 DNA, CDR3 protein. D genes are given only for firm matches. The size field is filled for only some rows; it gives once, few, many or a size class.

- | TRBJ1-6 | TRBV5-1 | - | TGCGCCAGCAAGATGGAGGGGAATTCACCCCTCCACTTT | CASKMEGNSPLHF
- | TRBJ2-7 | TRBV5-1 | - | TGCGCCAGCAGCCTACGTAAAAGCTCCTACGAGCAGTACTTC | CASSLRKSSYEQYF
- | TRBJ2-4 | TRBV28 | - | TGTGCCGGACAACCTCGTGGTCTAGCCAAAAACATTCAGTACTTC | CAGQPRGLAKNIQYF
- | TRBJ1-5 | TRBV28 | - | TGTGCCAGCAGTTCCCTGGCTAATCAGCCCCAGCATTTT | CASSSLANQPQHF
- | TRBJ2-1 | TRBV7-9 | - | TGTTCCAGCAGCCGTTCCGGGGGTGAGCAGTTCTTC | CSSSRSGGEQFF
TRBD2 | TRBJ2-1 | TRBV7-6 | - | TGTGCCAGCAGCTTATATCTGACTAGCGGGGCGTACAATGAGCAGTTCTTC | CASSLYLTSGAYNEQFF
- | TRBJ2-5 | TRBV27 | - | TGTGCCAGCAGTTTATCGTTGAGCGGAGCTAAAGAGACCCAGTACTTC | CASSLSLSGAKETQYF
- | TRBJ2-7 | TRBV7-2 | once | TGTGCCAGCAGCCAGGGGTCCGGTCCCTACGAGCAGTACTTC | CASSQGSGPYEQYF
- | TRBJ2-1 | TRBV10-3 | - | TGTGCCATCAAGGGCGGCGGGTCATACAATGAGCAGTTCTTC | CAIKGGGSYNEQFF
TRBD2 | TRBJ2-5 | TRBV7-2 | few | TGTGCCAGCAGCGCACATGCAACAGGGAGCGGGAGTGGGCCAGAGACCCAGTACTTC | CASSAHATGSGSGPETQYF
TRBD2 | TRBJ2-7 | TRBV7-9 | - | TGTGCCAGCAGCAGTAGCGGGAGGGCGAGAGAGCAGTACTTC | CASSSSGRAREQYF
- | TRBJ1-1 | TRBV28 | - | TGTGCCAGCAGTTCGCCCTGGGGAGGAAACACTGAAGCTTTCTTT | CASSSPWGGNTEAFF
- | TRBJ2-1 | TRBV7-2 | - | TGTGCCAGCAGCTTAGATCAGGGTAGGTCCCAGCAGTTCTTC | CASSLDQGRSQQFF
TRBD1 | TRBJ2-6 | TRBV29-1 | - | TGCAGCGTTGAGGGGACAGGGGGCTCTGGGGCCAACGGCCTGACTTTC | CSVEGTGGSGANGLTF
- | TRBJ1-3 | TRBV7-9 | - | TGTTCCAGCAGCTTCTCCGGGACAACTGGAAACACCATATATTTT | CSSSFSGTTGNTIYF
TRBD2 | TRBJ2-3 | TRBV2 | - | TGTGCCAGCAGGGAATTAGCGGGAGGCGGGGCAGATACGCAGTATTTT | CASRELAGGGADTQYF
TRBD1 | TRBJ2-2 | TRBV5-1 | few | TGCGCCAGCAGCTTCGGGACAGGGGTGCCCGGGGAGCTGTTTTTT | CASSFGTGVPGELFF
- | TRBJ2-1 | TRBV6-4 | - | TGTGCCAGCAGTGACTCCGTGAGAGGATTCTACAATGAGCAGTTCTTC | CASSDSVRGFYNEQFF
- | TRBJ2-7 | TRBV7-6 | once | TGTGCCAGCAGCTCACGTGCTCAGGGACTTAGCTCCTACGAGCAGTACTTC | CASSSRAQGLSSYEQYF
- | TRBJ2-5 | TRBV6-5 | - | TGTGCCAGCAGTTACGTGCGGGGGCAGGAGACCCAGTACTTC | CASSYVRGQETQYF
TRBD1 | TRBJ2-1 | TRBV14 | - | TGTGCCAGCAGCCATATAGGAGACAGGGGGCCTTACAATGAGCAGTTCTTC | CASSHIGDRGPYNEQFF
- | TRBJ2-1 | TRBV2 | - | TGTGCCAGCAGCGCTGGACTACGGAGGTCTGAGCAGTTCTTC | CASSAGLRRSEQFF
TRBD2 | TRBJ2-1 | TRBV5-1 | - | TGCGCCAGCAATTTTGGGACTAGGAGCGACAATGAGCAGTTCTTC | CASNFGTRSDNEQFF
- | TRBJ2-7 | TRBV5-6 | - | TGTGCCAGCAGCTTGGGTCCGGGTCCCTACGAGCAGTACTTC | CASSLGPGPYEQYF
- | TRBJ1-4 | TRBV6-1 | once | TGTGCCAGCAAGGTCTCCCCGGGAGCTAATGAAAAACTGTTTTTT | CASKVSPGANEKLFF
TRBD2 | TRBJ2-5 | TRBV5-1 | - | TGCGCCAGCAGTTCTGGACTAGCGGGCTCTCAAGAGACCCAGTACTTC | CASSSGLAGSQETQYF
TRBD1 | TRBJ1-2 | TRBV28 | - | TGTGCCAGCAGTTTAACAGGGGAAGGGAGTGGCTACACCTTC | CASSLTGEGSGYTF
TRBD1 | TRBJ1-5 | TRBV5-5 | - | TGTGCCAGCAGCCCTCTTTACCGGGACAGGGCAAACAATCAGCCCCAGCATTTT | CASSPLYRDRANNQPQHF
TRBD1 | TRBJ2-1 | TRBV7-8 | - | TGTGCCAGCAGCTTATGGCACAGGGGGGTCTACAATGAGCAGTTCTTC | CASSLWHRGVYNEQFF
- | TRBJ2-7 | TRBV29-1 | - | TGCAGCGTTGGCCCTGTCGGGTCCTACGAGCAGTACTTC | CSVGPVGSYEQYF